These 11 T cell receptor beta chains came from one sample sequenced in a study of CD8 T cells in Susac syndrome. Reverse transcription of roughly 0.45 to 1 ug RNA used random hexamers. TCRdb processed the immunoSEQ multiplex PCR reads anew with MiXCR; each CDR3 protein has one entry. This table holds 160,000 or so distinct CDR3 sequences, around 95% found once. Sequenced: CD4+ T cells from PBMCs. The receptors come from a human donor in good health.

V is TRBV7-8 and J is TRBJ2-7; TRBD2 agrees at 8 bases. After removal of 5 bases from V and 4 bases from J, the junction contained 10 bases not matched to a gene. The V gene's germline CDR1 is SGHVS and CDR2 FQNEAQ. CDR3 length: 15 amino acids. The CDR3 nucleotides are TGTGCCAGCAGCCCCGGCGGGGGGACTCCGTACGAGCAGTACTTC. It codes for CASSPGGGTPYEQYF.

This clonotype occurred once. The rearrangement uses TRBV4-1 and TRBJ1-1, with a weak D call TRBD1 (6 bases). The ends were cut back, 0 bases at V and 4 bases at J, with 18 bases in the middle. This CDR3 contains 17 residues. Per germline, CDR1 MGHRA and CDR2 YSYEKL. This CDR3 reads CASSQDRDTERLTEAFF. CDR3 bases: TGCGCCAGCAGCCAAGACCGGGACACAGAAAGACTCACTGAAGCTTTCTTT.

The chain employs TRBV29-1 and TRBJ1-3; D is ambiguous. V was shortened by 4 bases and J by 0 bases, with 4 bases between the two germline ends. This CDR3 is built from 12 residues. Germline V gene sequence: CDR1 SQVTM, CDR2 ANQGSEA. CDR3 residues: CSVGTSGNTIYF. The DNA for the CDR3 is TGCAGCGTTGGGACCTCTGGAAACACCATATATTTT.

The V gene is TRBV29-1, the J gene TRBJ2-7; a weak D match, TRBD1 (5 bases). This CDR3 has 12 residues. Trimming removed 4 bases from V and 7 bases from J, with 14 bases in between. Germline assignment: CDR1 SQVTM and CDR2 ANQGSEA. The CDR3 reads CSVVQGSLEQYF. CDR3 coding DNA: TGCAGCGTTGTGCAGGGATCTCTTGAGCAGTACTTC.

V is TRBV14 and J is TRBJ1-5, with TRBD1 as a possible D gene (6 bases). Per the germline V gene, CDR1 is SGHDN and CDR2 is FVKESK. The CDR3 is 16 amino acids. V was trimmed by 10 bases and J by 0 bases, leaving 19 bases between them. The DNA of the CDR3 is TGTGCCAACATTGACAGGCATCAATGTAGCAATCAGCCCCAGCATTTT. This codes for CANIDRHQCSNQPQHF.

In its sample, this clonotype was seen a few times. V is TRBV5-6 and J is TRBJ2-3; 8 bases fit TRBD2. CDR1 SGHDT and CDR2 YYEEEE come from the germline V gene. CDR3 length: 14 residues. The trim removed 0 bases at V and 4 bases at J, leaving 1 base unmatched. CDR3 sequence reads: CASSLVGGADTQYF. CDR3 DNA sequence: TGTGCCAGCAGCTTGGTCGGGGGGGCAGATACGCAGTATTTT.

The chain carries TRBV7-2 and TRBJ2-5; TRBD2 aligns across 12 bases. The germline V gene encodes CDR1 SGHTA and CDR2 FQGNSA. Trimming cost V 5 bases and J 7 bases; bases outside gene matches: 5. The CDR3 runs to 14 residues. The CDR3 sequence is CASSTTSGGWTQYF. The DNA for the CDR3 is TGTGCCAGCAGCACAACTAGCGGGGGGTGGACCCAGTACTTC.

This chain connects TRBV29-1 to TRBJ2-5; 12 nucleotides match TRBD1. Unmatched junction bases numbered 4, after V lost 6 bases and J lost 5 bases. This CDR3 spans 13 amino acids. Germline-derived CDR1 and CDR2 are SQVTM and ANQGSEA. The CDR3: CSVAGTGGETQYF. DNA of the CDR3: TGCAGCGTAGCCGGGACAGGGGGCGAGACCCAGTACTTC.

This clonotype was observed once. The chain couples TRBV2 to TRBJ1-5; D not resolved. Trimming removed 5 bases at V and 3 bases at J, with 5 bases between. The CDR3 sequence is 12 residues long. Germline assignment: CDR1 SNHLY and CDR2 FYNNEI. The CDR3 region is CASSPPNQPQHF. The CDR3 nucleotides are TGTGCCAGCAGTCCGCCCAATCAGCCCCAGCATTTT.

The V and J genes are TRBV30 and TRBJ2-7; maybe TRBD2 (7 bases). The CDR3 has 14 amino acids. V dropped 3 bases and J dropped 2 bases, with 14 bases sitting between them. CDR1 and CDR2 from the germline V gene are GTSNPN and SVGIG (reference sequence). The CDR3 region has the DNA TGTGCCTGGAGACGGGACTACAGGGCCTACGAGCAGTACTTC. Amino acid sequence: CAWRRDYRAYEQYF.

The rearrangement joins TRBV21-1 to TRBJ2-7; the table names TRBD1, a call not compared with the DNA. TRBV21-1 is a documented pseudogene. This CDR3 contains 14 residues. CDR3 nucleotides: TGTGCCAGCAGCTCCAGGGACATTTCCTACGAGCAGTACTTC. This translates into CASSSRDISYEQYF.